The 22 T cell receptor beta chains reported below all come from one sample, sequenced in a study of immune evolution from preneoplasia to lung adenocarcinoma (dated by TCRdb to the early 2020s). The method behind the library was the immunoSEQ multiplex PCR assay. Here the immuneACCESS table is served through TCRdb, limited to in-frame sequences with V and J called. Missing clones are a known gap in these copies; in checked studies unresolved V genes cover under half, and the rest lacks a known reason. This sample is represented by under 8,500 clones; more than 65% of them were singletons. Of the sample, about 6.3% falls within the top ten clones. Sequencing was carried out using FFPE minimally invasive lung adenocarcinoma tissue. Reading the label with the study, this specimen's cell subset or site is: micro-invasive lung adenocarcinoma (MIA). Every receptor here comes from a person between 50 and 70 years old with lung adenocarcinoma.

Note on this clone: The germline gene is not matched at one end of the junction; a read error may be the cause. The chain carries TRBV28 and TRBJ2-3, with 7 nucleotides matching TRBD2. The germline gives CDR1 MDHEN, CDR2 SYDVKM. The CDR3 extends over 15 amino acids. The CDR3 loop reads CASSLPSGLTDTKYF. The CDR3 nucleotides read TGTGCCAGCAGTTTGCCTAGCGGCCTCACAGATACGAAGTATTTT. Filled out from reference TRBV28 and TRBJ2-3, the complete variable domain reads DVKVTQSSRYLVKRTGEKVFLECVQDMDHENMFWYRQDPGLGLRLIYFSYDVKMKEKGDIPEGYSVSREKKERFSLILESASTNQTSMYLCASSLPSGLTDTKYFGPGTRLTVL.

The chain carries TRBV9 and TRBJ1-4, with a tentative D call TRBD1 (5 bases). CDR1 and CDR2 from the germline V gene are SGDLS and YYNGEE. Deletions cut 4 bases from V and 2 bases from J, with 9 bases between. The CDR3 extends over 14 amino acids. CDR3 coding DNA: TGTGCCAGCAGCCGGGACCTTACTAATGAAAAACTGTTTTTT. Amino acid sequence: CASSRDLTNEKLFF.

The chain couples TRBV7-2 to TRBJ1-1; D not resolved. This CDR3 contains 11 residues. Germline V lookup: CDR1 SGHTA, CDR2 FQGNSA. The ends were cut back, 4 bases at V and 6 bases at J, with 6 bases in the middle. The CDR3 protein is CASSYGAEAFF. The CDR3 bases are TGTGCCAGCAGCTATGGGGCTGAAGCTTTCTTT.

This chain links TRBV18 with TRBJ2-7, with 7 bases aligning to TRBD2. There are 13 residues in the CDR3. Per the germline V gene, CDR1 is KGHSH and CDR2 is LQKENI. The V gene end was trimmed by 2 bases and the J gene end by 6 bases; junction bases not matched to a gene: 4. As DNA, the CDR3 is TGTGCCAGCTCACCAGACTCTAGCGGCGAGCAGTACTTC. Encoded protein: CASSPDSSGEQYF.

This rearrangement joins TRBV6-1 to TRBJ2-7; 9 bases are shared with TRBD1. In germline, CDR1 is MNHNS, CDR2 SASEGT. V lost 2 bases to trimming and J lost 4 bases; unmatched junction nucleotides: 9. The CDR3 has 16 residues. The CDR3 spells CASSEFPSGQGYEQYF. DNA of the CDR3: TGTGCCAGCAGTGAATTCCCCTCGGGACAGGGTTACGAGCAGTACTTC.

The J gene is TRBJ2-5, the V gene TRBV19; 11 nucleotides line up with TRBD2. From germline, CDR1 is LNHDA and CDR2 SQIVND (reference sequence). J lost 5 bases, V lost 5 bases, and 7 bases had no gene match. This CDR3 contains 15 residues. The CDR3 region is CASSPRSGRGETQYF. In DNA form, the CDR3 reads TGTGCCAGTAGTCCCCGTAGCGGGAGGGGCGAGACCCAGTACTTC. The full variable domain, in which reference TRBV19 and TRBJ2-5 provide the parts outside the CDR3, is DGGITQSPKYLFRKEGQNVTLSCEQNLNHDAMYWYRQDPGQGLRLIYYSQIVNDFQKGDIAEGYSVSREKKESFPLTVTSAQKNPTAFYLCASSPRSGRGETQYFGPGTRLLVL.

The CDR3 spells CASSLADARALHF. As DNA, the CDR3 is TGCGCCAGCAGCTTGGCTGACGCCCGGGCCCTCCACTTT. This chain uses TRBV5-1 with TRBJ1-6; unclear D gene. V was clipped by 0 bases and J by 14 bases, with 12 bases between them. CDR1 and CDR2 (germline): SGHRS, YFSETQ. The CDR3 length is 13 residues.

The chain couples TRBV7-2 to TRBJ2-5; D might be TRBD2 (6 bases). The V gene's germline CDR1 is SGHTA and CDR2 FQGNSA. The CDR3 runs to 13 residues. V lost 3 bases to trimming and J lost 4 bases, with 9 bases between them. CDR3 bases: TGTGCCAGCAGCTTGCTGGGGGGAGAGACCCAGTACTTC. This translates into CASSLLGGETQYF.

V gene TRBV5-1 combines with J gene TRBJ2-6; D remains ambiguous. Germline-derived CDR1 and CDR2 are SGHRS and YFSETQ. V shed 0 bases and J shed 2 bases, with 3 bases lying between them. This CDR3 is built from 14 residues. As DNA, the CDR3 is TGCGCCAGCAGCTTGGTTGCTGGGGCCAACGTCCTGACTTTC. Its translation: CASSLVAGANVLTF.

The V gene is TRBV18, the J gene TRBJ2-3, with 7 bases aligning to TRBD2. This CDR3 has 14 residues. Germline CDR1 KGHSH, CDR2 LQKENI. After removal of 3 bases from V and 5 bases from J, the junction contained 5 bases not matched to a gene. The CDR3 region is CASSPSGRGDTQYF. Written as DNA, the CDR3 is TGTGCCAGCTCACCTTCTGGGAGGGGAGATACGCAGTATTTT.

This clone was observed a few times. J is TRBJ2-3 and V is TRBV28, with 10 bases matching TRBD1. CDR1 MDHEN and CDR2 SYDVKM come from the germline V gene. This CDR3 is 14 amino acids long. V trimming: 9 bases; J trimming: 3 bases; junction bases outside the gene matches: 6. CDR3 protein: CARDRGQKTDTQYF. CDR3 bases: TGTGCCAGAGACAGGGGGCAGAAAACAGATACGCAGTATTTT. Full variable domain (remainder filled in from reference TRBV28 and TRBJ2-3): DVKVTQSSRYLVKRTGEKVFLECVQDMDHENMFWYRQDPGLGLRLIYFSYDVKMKEKGDIPEGYSVSREKKERFSLILESASTNQTSMYLCARDRGQKTDTQYFGPGTRLTVL.

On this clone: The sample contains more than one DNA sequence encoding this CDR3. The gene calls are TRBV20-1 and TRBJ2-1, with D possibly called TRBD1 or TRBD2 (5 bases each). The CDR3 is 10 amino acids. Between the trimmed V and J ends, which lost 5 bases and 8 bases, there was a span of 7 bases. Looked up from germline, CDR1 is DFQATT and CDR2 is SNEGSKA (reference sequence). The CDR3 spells CSARDDEQFF. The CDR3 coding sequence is TGCAGTGCTCGGGACGATGAGCAGTTCTTC.

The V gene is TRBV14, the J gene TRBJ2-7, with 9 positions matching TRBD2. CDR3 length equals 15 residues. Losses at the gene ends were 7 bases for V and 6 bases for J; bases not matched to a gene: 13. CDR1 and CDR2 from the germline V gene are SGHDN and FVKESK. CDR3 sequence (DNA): TGTGCCAGCACCCCACTCGGGACTAGCCAGGGCGAGCAGTACTTC. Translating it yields CASTPLGTSQGEQYF.

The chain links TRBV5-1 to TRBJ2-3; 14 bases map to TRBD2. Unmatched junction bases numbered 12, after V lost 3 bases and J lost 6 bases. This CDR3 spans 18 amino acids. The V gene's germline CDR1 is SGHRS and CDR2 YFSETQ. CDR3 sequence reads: CASSWGLAGVSSTDTQYF. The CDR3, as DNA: TGCGCCAGCAGCTGGGGACTAGCGGGAGTTTCCTCTACGGATACGCAGTATTTT.

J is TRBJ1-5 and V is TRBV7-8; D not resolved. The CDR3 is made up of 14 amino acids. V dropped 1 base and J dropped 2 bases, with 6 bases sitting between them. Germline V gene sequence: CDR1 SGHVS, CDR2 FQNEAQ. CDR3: CASSLGVGNQPQHF. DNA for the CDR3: TGTGCCAGCAGCTTAGGAGTGGGCAATCAGCCCCAGCATTTT.

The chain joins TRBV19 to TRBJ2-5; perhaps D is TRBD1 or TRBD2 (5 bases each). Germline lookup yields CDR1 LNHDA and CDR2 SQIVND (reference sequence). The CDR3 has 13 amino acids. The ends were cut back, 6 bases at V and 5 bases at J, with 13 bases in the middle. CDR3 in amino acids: CASSPGTSETQYF. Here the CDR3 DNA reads TGTGCCAGTAGCCCGGGGACGTCGGAGACCCAGTACTTC.

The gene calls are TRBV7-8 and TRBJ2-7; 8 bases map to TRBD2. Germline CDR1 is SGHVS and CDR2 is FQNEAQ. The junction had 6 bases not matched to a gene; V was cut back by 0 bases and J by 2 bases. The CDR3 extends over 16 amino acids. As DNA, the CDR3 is TGTGCCAGCAGCTTAGCGGAGCGGGGGACCACCTACGAGCAGTACTTC. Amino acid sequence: CASSLAERGTTYEQYF.

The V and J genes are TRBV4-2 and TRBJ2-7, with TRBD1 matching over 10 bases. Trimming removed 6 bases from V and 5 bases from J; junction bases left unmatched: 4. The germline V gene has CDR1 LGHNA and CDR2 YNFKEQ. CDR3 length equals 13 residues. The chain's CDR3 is CASRGTGENEQYF. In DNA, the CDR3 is TGTGCCAGCAGGGGGACAGGGGAGAACGAGCAGTACTTC.

The CDR3 bases are TGTGCCAGCAGCCAAGTGGGGGGACTTAAGAACACTGAAGCTTTCTTT. It is translated as CASSQVGGLKNTEAFF. V gene TRBV6-6 combines with J gene TRBJ1-1, with D perhaps TRBD1 (5 bases). Germline CDR1 MNHNY, CDR2 SVGAGI (reference sequence). This CDR3 has 16 residues. Trimming stripped 6 bases from V and 1 base from J, with 18 bases between.

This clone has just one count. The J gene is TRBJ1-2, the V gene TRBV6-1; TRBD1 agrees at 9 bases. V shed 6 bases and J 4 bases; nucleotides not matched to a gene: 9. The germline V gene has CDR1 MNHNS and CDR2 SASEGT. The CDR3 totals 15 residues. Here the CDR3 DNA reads TGTGCCAGCAGATCCCGTTGGGACAGGGTCTATGGCTACACCTTC. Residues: CASRSRWDRVYGYTF.

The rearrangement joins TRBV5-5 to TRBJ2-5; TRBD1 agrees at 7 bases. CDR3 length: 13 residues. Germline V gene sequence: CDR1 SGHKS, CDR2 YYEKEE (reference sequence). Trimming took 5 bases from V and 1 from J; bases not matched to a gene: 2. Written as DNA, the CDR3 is TGTGCCAGCAGACAGGGGCTCCAAGAGACCCAGTACTTC. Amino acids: CASRQGLQETQYF.

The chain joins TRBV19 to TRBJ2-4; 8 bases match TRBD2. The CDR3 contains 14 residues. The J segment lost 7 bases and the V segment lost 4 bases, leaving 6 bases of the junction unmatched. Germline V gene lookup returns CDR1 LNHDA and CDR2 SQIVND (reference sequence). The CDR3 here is CASSTGLADNIQYF. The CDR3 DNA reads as TGTGCCAGTAGTACCGGACTAGCAGACAACATTCAGTACTTC.